The clone carrying this TCR beta chain was observed a few times. Its specificity is not known. Unique molecular identifiers were attached to individual cDNA molecules. One entry per CDR3 protein results from TCRdb running MiXCR on the 5' RACE reads. The sample records some 80,000 distinct CDR3 sequences, around 12% being singletons. These data originate in a study of early T cells in non-severe SARS-CoV-2 infection. The overall study: From unsorted whole blood, bulk RNA was sequenced, and the chains remained unpaired. Study results and caveats: Matching against VDJdb likely underestimated virus-specific expansions, favoring anti-spike CD8.

Germline V CDR1 and CDR2: LNHDA, SQIVND (reference sequence). Deletions cut 5 bases from V and 0 bases from J, with 11 bases between. CDR3 length: 15 residues. The chain joins TRBV19 to TRBJ2-1; D may be TRBD1 or TRBD2 (5 bases each). Here the sequenced sample was whole blood, taken at baseline. The TCR comes from an adult who was a healthcare worker with PCR-confirmed SARS-CoV-2 infection or an uninfected control (not recorded which). The donor label of this sample is uncertain. The DNA for the CDR3 is TGTGCCAGTAGTCCCCGGGGCAGCTCCTACAATGAGCAGTTCTTC. Amino acids: CASSPRGSSYNEQFF.